What follows are 5 T cell receptor beta chains derived from one specimen sequenced in a study of cytomegalovirus exposure and HLA in healthy donors. PCR was performed using 60 Vbeta and 13 Jbeta primers. The data were produced by immunoSEQ multiplex PCR, yet TCRdb's version contains in-frame clones alone and is incomplete. The table shows about 160,000 clones, with around 75% occurring only once. The source material was PBMCs. All receptors derive from a woman between 45 and 65 years old in good health and CMV-seropositive.

The chain joins TRBV5-6 to TRBJ1-6, with TRBD1 as a possible D gene (6 bases). Trimming took off 0 bases at V and 0 bases at J, with 13 bases between the two ends. CDR1 is SGHDT and CDR2 is YYEEEE in the germline V gene. The CDR3 sequence is 18 residues long. The CDR3 protein is CASSLEGGRSSYNSPLHF. The CDR3 bases are TGTGCCAGCAGCTTGGAAGGGGGACGGAGCTCCTATAATTCACCCCTCCACTTT.

V is TRBV4-2 and J is TRBJ1-2; 12 bases map to TRBD1. CDR1 is LGHNA and CDR2 is YNFKEQ in the germline V gene. The ends lost 0 bases at V and 8 bases at J; junction bases unmatched: 7. CDR3 size: 16 residues. CDR3 sequence: CASSQDLGQGAGGYTF. The CDR3 DNA reads TGTGCCAGCAGCCAAGATCTGGGACAGGGGGCAGGGGGCTACACCTTC.

This clone was observed a handful of times. The chain joins TRBV6-5 to TRBJ2-3, with 11 bases identical to TRBD2. The germline CDR1 and CDR2 sequences are MNHEY and SVGAGI. The CDR3 length is 15 residues. V dropped 4 bases and J dropped 3; count of bases not matched to a gene: 3. CDR3 residues: CASSSPSGGTDTQYF. The CDR3 DNA reads as TGTGCCAGCAGTTCCCCTAGCGGGGGGACAGATACGCAGTATTTT.

The V gene is TRBV5-1, the J gene TRBJ1-2; TRBD1 matches 8 bases. From germline, CDR1 is SGHRS and CDR2 YFSETQ. V lost 0 bases to trimming and J lost 4 bases; unmatched junction nucleotides: 8. CDR3 length: 16 amino acids. CDR3 residues: CASSLDTGGLGYGYTF. DNA for the CDR3: TGCGCCAGCAGCTTGGATACAGGGGGTTTAGGCTATGGCTACACCTTC.

This clone was detected a few times. The rearrangement joins TRBV6-1 to TRBJ1-3; 7 bases are a match to TRBD1. CDR3 length equals 14 residues. The V and J ends lost 4 bases and 3 bases, in that order; junction bases with no gene match: 3. CDR1 is MNHNS and CDR2 is SASEGT in the germline V gene. The CDR3 bases are TGTGCCAGCAGTGCGGGACAGATTGGAAACACCATATATTTT. Residues: CASSAGQIGNTIYF.